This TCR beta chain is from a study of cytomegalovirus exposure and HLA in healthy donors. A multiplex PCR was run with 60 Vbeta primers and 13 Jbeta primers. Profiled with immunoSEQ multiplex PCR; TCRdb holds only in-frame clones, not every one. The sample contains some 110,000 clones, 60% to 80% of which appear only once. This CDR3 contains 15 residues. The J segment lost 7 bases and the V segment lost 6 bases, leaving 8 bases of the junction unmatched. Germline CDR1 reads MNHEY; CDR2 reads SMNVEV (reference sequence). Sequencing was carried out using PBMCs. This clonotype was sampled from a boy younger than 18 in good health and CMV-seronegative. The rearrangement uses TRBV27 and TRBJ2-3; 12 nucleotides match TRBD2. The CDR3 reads CASSRTSGTVYTQYF. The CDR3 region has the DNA TGTGCCAGCAGCCGGACTAGCGGGACTGTATATACGCAGTATTTT.